Included here is one T cell receptor beta chain sequence, with context. Its antigen is not known. The sample belongs to a study of T cells expressing NK-cell markers. Study details: It was sorted CD3+CD56-NKG2C+, CD3+CD56+NKG2C- and CD3+CD56+NKG2C+ T cells that provided the TCR beta repertoires. Study observations and caveats: For roughly 6 donors, the dominant NKG2C+ clonotypes made up about 1.0-8% of their CD8+ T cells.

What made the TCR beta cDNA was 5'RACE template switching with UMIs. TCRdb re-called the 5' RACE reads and catalogs CDR3 proteins one per entry, DNA excluded. The repertoire table contains about 180,000 distinct CDR3 sequences. The CDR3 totals 18 residues. Germline V gives CDR1 LGHDT, CDR2 YNNKEL (reference sequence). The clonotype comes from a woman aged 18 to 69 in good health. The sequenced sample was blood T cells: a sorted CD56 or NKG2C T cell subset, CD4+ or CD8+ T cells, or bulk PBMC T cells (not recorded which). This rearrangement joins TRBV3-1 to TRBJ2-3; the D gene TCRdb calls, TRBD1, cannot be checked with no DNA. CDR3 loop: CASSQDSQRHPSTDTQYF.